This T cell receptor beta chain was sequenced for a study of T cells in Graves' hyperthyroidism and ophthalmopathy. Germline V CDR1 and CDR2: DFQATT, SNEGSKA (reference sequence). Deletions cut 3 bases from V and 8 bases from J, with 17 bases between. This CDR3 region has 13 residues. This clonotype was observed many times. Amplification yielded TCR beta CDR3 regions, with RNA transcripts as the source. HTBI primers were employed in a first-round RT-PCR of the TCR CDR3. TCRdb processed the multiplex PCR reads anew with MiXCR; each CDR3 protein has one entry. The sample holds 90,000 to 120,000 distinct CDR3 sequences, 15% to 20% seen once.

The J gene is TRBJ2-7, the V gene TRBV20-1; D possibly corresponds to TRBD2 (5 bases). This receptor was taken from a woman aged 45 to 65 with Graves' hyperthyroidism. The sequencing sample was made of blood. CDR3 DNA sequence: TGCAGTGCTAGCGGGGAACTCTTCCGTAAGCAGTACGTC. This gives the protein CSASGELFRKQYV.